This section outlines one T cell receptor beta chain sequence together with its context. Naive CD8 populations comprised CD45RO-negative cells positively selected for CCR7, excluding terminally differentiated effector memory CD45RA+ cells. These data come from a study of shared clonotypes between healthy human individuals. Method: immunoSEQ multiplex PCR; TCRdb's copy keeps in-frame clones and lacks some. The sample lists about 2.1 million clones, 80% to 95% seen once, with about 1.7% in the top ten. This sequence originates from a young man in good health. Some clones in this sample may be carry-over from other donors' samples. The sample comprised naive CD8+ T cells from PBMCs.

The CDR3 reads CASSREIGELFF. Here the CDR3 DNA reads TGTGCCAGTAGCAGGGAGATCGGGGAGCTGTTTTTT. V is TRBV19 and J is TRBJ2-2; TRBD1 or TRBD2 may be the D gene (5 bases each). V was pared by 6 bases and J by 7 bases, with 9 bases between. CDR3 length equals 12 residues. Germline lookup yields CDR1 LNHDA and CDR2 SQIVND (reference sequence).